One and the same sample provided the 19 T cell receptor beta chains below, sequenced in a study of siplizumab effects on memory and regulatory T cells. Clones were sequenced by immunoSEQ multiplex PCR, and TCRdb holds only the in-frame ones, with some missing. The repertoire includes about 40,000 clones, about 90% of them detected once, and around 0.25% sits in the top ten. The source material was naive CD4+ T cells sorted from blood. These receptor sequences come from a human donor in good health.

This chain joins TRBV25-1 and TRBJ2-5, with 9 bases identical to TRBD2. Per germline, CDR1 MGHDK and CDR2 SYGVNS. V lost 2 bases to trimming and J lost 11 bases; unmatched junction nucleotides: 9. The CDR3 is 14 residues long. CDR3 sequence: CASSERAGGRQQYF. The CDR3 DNA sequence: TGTGCCAGCAGTGAAAGAGCGGGGGGTCGTCAGCAGTACTTC.

The rearrangement uses TRBV6-6 and TRBJ1-1; TRBD1 is a possible D gene (6 bases). Germline assignment: CDR1 MNHNY and CDR2 SVGAGI (reference sequence). With 1 base removed from V and 1 base from J, the gap between germline ends came to 10 bases. The CDR3 totals 15 residues. This CDR3 is CASSYLGGQNTEAFF. CDR3 sequence (DNA): TGTGCCAGCAGTTACTTAGGGGGGCAGAACACTGAAGCTTTCTTT.

In this sample, this clone turned up once. The chain uses TRBV5-6 and TRBJ2-5, with 7 bases aligning to TRBD2. Germline V gives CDR1 SGHDT, CDR2 YYEEEE. After removal of 3 bases from V and 1 base from J, the junction contained 6 bases not matched to a gene. The CDR3 has 15 amino acids. The CDR3 DNA follows: TGTGCCAGCAGCTGGGCGCTAGCGGTCCAAGAGACCCAGTACTTC. Translated: CASSWALAVQETQYF.

This chain connects TRBV7-8 to TRBJ2-7, with 14 bases matching TRBD2. CDR3 size: 17 residues. Germline CDR1 reads SGHVS; CDR2 reads FQNEAQ. With V trimmed by 5 bases and J by 5 bases, 11 bases remained unmatched. CDR3 protein: CASSRGTSGSRGNEQYF. CDR3 DNA: TGTGCCAGCAGCCGAGGGACTAGCGGGAGCAGGGGAAACGAGCAGTACTTC.

This clone appeared once. The J gene is TRBJ2-4, the V gene TRBV2; the match to TRBD1 covers 10 bases. The CDR3 is 18 amino acids. CDR1 and CDR2 (germline): SNHLY, FYNNEI. The V segment lost 4 bases and the J segment 0 bases; nucleotides outside the gene matches: 9. The CDR3 region is CASSVPGQGTEAKNIQYF. The CDR3 DNA follows: TGTGCCAGCAGTGTCCCGGGACAGGGGACTGAAGCCAAAAACATTCAGTACTTC.

Notes on this clone: One end of the junction varies from germline; a read error may be responsible. This rearrangement joins TRBV7-7 to TRBJ2-1; D might be TRBD2 (8 bases). Germline V lookup: CDR1 SSHAT, CDR2 FNYEAQ (reference sequence). The CDR3 has 14 amino acids. The CDR3 DNA reads TGTGCTAGCAGCTTAGCGGGACAGTACAATGAGCAGTTCTTC. It yields the protein CASSLAGQYNEQFF.

This clone was seen only once. The chain uses TRBV14 and TRBJ1-5; D is uncertain. Germline CDR1 reads SGHDN; CDR2 reads FVKESK. The V and J ends lost 3 bases and 7 bases respectively, with 10 bases between them. This CDR3 has 13 amino acids. Here the CDR3 DNA reads TGTGCCAGCAGCCACCAGGCGGGACAGCCCCAGCATTTT. Encoded protein: CASSHQAGQPQHF.

This clone was seen just once. The V call is TRBV27, the J call TRBJ2-3; TRBD2 might be the D (5 bases). Germline V gives CDR1 MNHEY, CDR2 SMNVEV (reference sequence). CDR3 length: 15 amino acids. Trimming stripped 2 bases from V and 1 base from J, with 10 bases between. The CDR3 sequence: CASSLTSLGTDTQYF. The CDR3 nucleotides are TGTGCCAGCAGTTTAACTAGTTTGGGCACAGATACGCAGTATTTT.

The rearrangement uses TRBV19 and TRBJ1-4, with 8 bases identical to TRBD1. The V gene's germline CDR1 is LNHDA and CDR2 SQIVND (reference sequence). CDR3 size: 16 residues. The ends lost 5 bases at V and 3 bases at J; junction bases unmatched: 8. The CDR3 region is CASSSRTGSANEKLFF. The CDR3 DNA reads as TGTGCCAGTAGTTCGCGGACAGGGAGTGCTAATGAAAAACTGTTTTTT.

The chain couples TRBV9 to TRBJ2-1, with a tentative D call TRBD2 (6 bases). In germline, CDR1 is SGDLS, CDR2 YYNGEE. There are 15 residues in the CDR3. Between the trimmed V and J ends, which lost 0 bases and 2 bases, there was a span of 9 bases. The CDR3 DNA sequence: TGTGCCAGCAGCGTAGTCGGGGGACCCTACAATGAGCAGTTCTTC. It translates to CASSVVGGPYNEQFF.

The chain recombines TRBV19 with TRBJ2-1; D remains ambiguous. Deletions cut 5 bases from V and 0 bases from J, with 14 bases between. The germline V gene encodes CDR1 LNHDA and CDR2 SQIVND (reference sequence). The CDR3 is 16 residues long. The CDR3 DNA sequence: TGTGCCAGTAGTTCACTCGAGAGGAGCTCCTACAATGAGCAGTTCTTC. Protein: CASSSLERSSYNEQFF. Using reference TRBV19 and TRBJ2-1 for the parts outside the CDR3, the full variable domain is DGGITQSPKYLFRKEGQNVTLSCEQNLNHDAMYWYRQDPGQGLRLIYYSQIVNDFQKGDIAEGYSVSREKKESFPLTVTSAQKNPTAFYLCASSSLERSSYNEQFFGPGTRLTVL.

This chain uses TRBV6-4 with TRBJ1-1; 7 bases are a match to TRBD1. V lost 6 bases and J lost 4; bases outside the gene matches: 11. Germline values: CDR1 MRHNA, CDR2 SNTAGT. CDR3 length: 15 amino acids. This CDR3 is CASRETVDRFTEAFF. CDR3 sequence (DNA): TGTGCCAGCAGGGAAACTGTGGACAGGTTCACTGAAGCTTTCTTT.

The chain is built from TRBV7-9 and TRBJ2-3, with D perhaps TRBD1 (6 bases). Germline lookup yields CDR1 SEHNR and CDR2 FQNEAQ (reference sequence). Trimming took off 5 bases at V and 5 bases at J, with 17 bases between the two ends. The CDR3 contains 15 residues. CDR3 in DNA: TGTGCCAGCAGCCCTTTACAGGGTTCGGGAGATACGCAGTATTTT. Residues: CASSPLQGSGDTQYF.

Worth noting for this clone: The sample has other DNA sequences that encode this CDR3 too. The rearrangement uses TRBV11-2 and TRBJ1-2; no firm D call. Germline V CDR1 and CDR2: SGHAT, FQNNGV. V was clipped by 5 bases and J by 5 bases, with 6 bases between them. CDR3 length: 11 amino acids. DNA of the CDR3: TGTGCCAGCAGCCCCGGGTATGGCTACACCTTC. Protein: CASSPGYGYTF.

The rearrangement uses TRBV23-1 and TRBJ2-7; D gene unclear. TRBV23-1 is placed among ORFs of uncertain function. Trimming left V 0 bases short and J 6 bases short, with 12 bases between. The CDR3 sequence is 14 residues long. The CDR3 sequence is CASSQSRLVIEQYF. The CDR3 bases are TGCGCCAGCAGTCAATCGCGGCTAGTCATCGAGCAGTACTTC.

This clone was seen just once. This chain joins TRBV4-1 and TRBJ1-4; D gene uncertain. The CDR3 totals 17 residues. Per germline, CDR1 MGHRA and CDR2 YSYEKL. Trimming took off 0 bases at V and 4 bases at J, with 15 bases between the two ends. CDR3 amino acids: CASSQDVTFGGNEKLFF. The DNA for the CDR3 is TGCGCCAGCAGCCAAGATGTGACTTTCGGCGGTAATGAAAAACTGTTTTTT.

The genes are TRBV4-1 and TRBJ1-3; no clear D. Germline CDR1 and CDR2: MGHRA and YSYEKL. The V end lost 1 base, the J end lost 0 bases, and 19 bases lay between the germline ends. The CDR3 consists of 19 residues. CDR3 DNA sequence: TGCGCCAGCAGCCAAGTCGTCTTCGGCGGCCTATCCTCTGGAAACACCATATATTTT. This gives the protein CASSQVVFGGLSSGNTIYF.

The chain has TRBV30 and TRBJ2-1; D is possibly TRBD2 (6 bases). Germline V gene lookup returns CDR1 GTSNPN and CDR2 SVGIG (reference sequence). V shed 4 bases and J shed 4 bases, with 8 bases lying between them. This CDR3 contains 12 residues. The CDR3 coding sequence is TGTGCCTGGACTAGCGAATACAATGAGCAGTTCTTC. Translating it yields CAWTSEYNEQFF.

This chain joins TRBV11-2 and TRBJ2-5, with D unresolved. CDR1 and CDR2 (germline): SGHAT, FQNNGV. This CDR3 region has 12 residues. V was shortened by 7 bases and J by 4 bases, with 10 bases between the two germline ends. In DNA form, the CDR3 reads TGTGCCAGCACTCTTAGGCCAGAGACCCAGTACTTC. Translating it yields CASTLRPETQYF.